The rows below give T cell receptor beta chains drawn from one sample of a study of T-cell reconstitution after alpha-beta-depleted transplantation in children. TCRdb independently ran MiXCR on the PCR reads; one entry per CDR3 protein. The sample gives 400,000 to 550,000 distinct CDR3 sequences, approximately 10% of which show up once; just over 2% is in the top ten. Material: PBMCs, obtained before TCRalphabeta/CD19-depleted stem cell transplant. The source is a child aged 2-15 years with inherited bone marrow failure, due to receive a stem cell transplant. CDR3s include the opening cysteine and the closing phenylalanine or tryptophan. The D gene is left open where the match is weak. A clone size is listed for some rows: how often the clone was seen (once, few, many), or a class if it is expanded.

v_gene: TRBV5-4
d_gene: TRBD1
abundance: .
j_gene: TRBJ2-7
CDR3aa: CASSLVLWDRGHEQYF
CDR3nt: TGTGCCAGCAGCTTGGTCCTATGGGACAGGGGCCACGAGCAGTACTTC

v_gene: TRBV9
d_gene: .
abundance: many
j_gene: TRBJ1-1
CDR3aa: CASSVGPNTEAFF
CDR3nt: TGTGCCAGCAGCGTAGGACCAAACACTGAAGCTTTCTTT

v_gene: TRBV18
d_gene: TRBD1
abundance: .
j_gene: TRBJ2-2
CDR3aa: CASSPVRGRGTGELFF
CDR3nt: TGTGCCAGCTCACCCGTAAGGGGGCGCGGAACCGGGGAGCTGTTTTTT

v_gene: TRBV12-3/TRBV12-4
d_gene: .
abundance: .
j_gene: TRBJ1-1
CDR3aa: CASSRNSPRRGEAFF
CDR3nt: TGTGCCAGCAGCCGAAACAGCCCCAGGAGGGGTGAAGCTTTCTTT

v_gene: TRBV7-2
d_gene: .
abundance: few
j_gene: TRBJ2-3
CDR3aa: CASSFTPIETQYF
CDR3nt: TGTGCCAGCAGCTTCACCCCGATAGAGACGCAGTATTTT

v_gene: TRBV20-1
d_gene: .
abundance: many
j_gene: TRBJ2-5
CDR3aa: CSVSLLETQYF
CDR3nt: TGCAGTGTGTCTCTTCTCGAGACCCAGTACTTC

v_gene: TRBV7-2
d_gene: TRBD1
abundance: .
j_gene: TRBJ2-7
CDR3aa: CASSSTGVVDYEQYF
CDR3nt: TGTGCCAGCAGCTCAACAGGGGTAGTCGACTACGAGCAGTACTTC

v_gene: TRBV11-1
d_gene: .
abundance: few
j_gene: TRBJ2-3
CDR3aa: CASSLPTTGTPAQSTDTQYF
CDR3nt: TGTGCCAGCAGCCTCCCCACTACCGGGACTCCTGCTCAAAGCACAGATACGCAGTATTTT

v_gene: TRBV4-3
d_gene: .
abundance: many
j_gene: TRBJ1-5
CDR3aa: CASSARVGRQPQHF
CDR3nt: TGCGCCAGCAGCGCCAGGGTGGGGAGGCAGCCCCAGCATTTT

v_gene: TRBV30
d_gene: .
abundance: many
j_gene: TRBJ2-7
CDR3aa: CAWSVGAGIIYEQYF
CDR3nt: TGTGCCTGGAGTGTGGGGGCAGGGATAATCTACGAGCAGTACTTC

v_gene: TRBV12-3/TRBV12-4
d_gene: .
abundance: many
j_gene: TRBJ1-1
CDR3aa: CASSLVRAPEAFF
CDR3nt: TGTGCCAGCAGTTTAGTTAGGGCCCCTGAAGCTTTCTTT

v_gene: TRBV5-1
d_gene: .
abundance: many
j_gene: TRBJ2-1
CDR3aa: CASSSYTGGDEQFF
CDR3nt: TGCGCCAGCAGCTCATACACCGGAGGGGATGAGCAGTTCTTC

v_gene: TRBV8-2
d_gene: .
abundance: .
j_gene: TRBJ1-1
CDR3aa: CGSSSGDTEAFF
CDR3nt: TGTGGCAGCAGCTCCGGGGACACTGAAGCTTTCTTT

v_gene: TRBV15
d_gene: .
abundance: many
j_gene: TRBJ1-2
CDR3aa: CATSREWRLPARTNYGYTF
CDR3nt: TGTGCCACCAGCAGAGAGTGGAGGTTGCCGGCAAGAACTAACTATGGCTACACCTTC

v_gene: TRBV6-2/TRBV6-3
d_gene: .
abundance: many
j_gene: TRBJ1-6
CDR3aa: CASSLGLLSGLYSPLHF
CDR3nt: TGTGCCAGCAGTCTCGGACTCCTTTCGGGCCTATATTCACCCCTCCACTTT

v_gene: TRBV7-2
d_gene: TRBD1
abundance: many
j_gene: TRBJ2-1
CDR3aa: CASSFPLDRANEQFF
CDR3nt: TGTGCCAGCAGCTTCCCCCTCGACAGGGCGAATGAGCAGTTCTTC

v_gene: TRBV5-1
d_gene: .
abundance: many
j_gene: TRBJ2-2
CDR3aa: CASSFSEGGELFF
CDR3nt: TGCGCCAGCAGCTTTTCTGAGGGCGGGGAGCTGTTTTTT

v_gene: TRBV6-6
d_gene: .
abundance: .
j_gene: TRBJ2-5
CDR3aa: CASSYGAASKETQYF
CDR3nt: TGTGCCAGCAGTTACGGGGCAGCGAGTAAAGAGACCCAGTACTTC

v_gene: TRBV19
d_gene: TRBD2
abundance: many
j_gene: TRBJ2-1
CDR3aa: CASTGTSPYNEQFF
CDR3nt: TGTGCCAGTACCGGGACTAGCCCCTACAATGAGCAGTTCTTC

v_gene: TRBV5-1
d_gene: .
abundance: many
j_gene: TRBJ2-3
CDR3aa: CASSLEDTQYF
CDR3nt: TGCGCCAGCAGCTTGGAAGATACGCAGTATTTT

v_gene: TRBV5-6
d_gene: .
abundance: many
j_gene: TRBJ2-3
CDR3aa: CASSPYFSATITDTQYF
CDR3nt: TGTGCCAGCAGCCCATACTTTAGCGCGACTATCACAGATACGCAGTATTTT

v_gene: TRBV6-1
d_gene: TRBD1
abundance: .
j_gene: TRBJ2-1
CDR3aa: CASSARDRGWSSVHNEQFF
CDR3nt: TGTGCCAGCAGTGCCCGGGACAGGGGGTGGAGTAGCGTCCACAATGAGCAGTTCTTC

v_gene: TRBV5-1
d_gene: TRBD2
abundance: many
j_gene: TRBJ2-7
CDR3aa: CASARSGTSYEQYF
CDR3nt: TGCGCCAGCGCAAGAAGCGGGACCTCCTACGAGCAGTACTTC

v_gene: TRBV5-6
d_gene: TRBD1
abundance: many
j_gene: TRBJ1-1
CDR3aa: CASSTGTVAEAFF
CDR3nt: TGTGCCAGCAGCACAGGGACAGTCGCTGAAGCTTTCTTT

v_gene: TRBV29-1
d_gene: .
abundance: many
j_gene: TRBJ1-2
CDR3aa: CSAAGPLGGYTF
CDR3nt: TGCAGCGCTGCGGGACCGCTGGGTGGCTACACCTTC

v_gene: TRBV28
d_gene: TRBD1
abundance: .
j_gene: TRBJ1-2
CDR3aa: CASSFRGKGYTF
CDR3nt: TGTGCCAGCAGTTTCAGGGGGAAGGGCTACACCTTC

v_gene: TRBV5-4
d_gene: .
abundance: many
j_gene: TRBJ2-5
CDR3aa: CASSHPTGQETQYF
CDR3nt: TGTGCCAGCAGCCATCCCACAGGCCAAGAGACCCAGTACTTC

v_gene: TRBV28
d_gene: TRBD2
abundance: many
j_gene: TRBJ2-3
CDR3aa: CASTQGGALGDTQYF
CDR3nt: TGTGCCAGCACCCAGGGAGGGGCTCTGGGAGATACGCAGTATTTT

v_gene: TRBV29-1
d_gene: TRBD1
abundance: .
j_gene: TRBJ2-7
CDR3aa: CSVGQGVGEQYF
CDR3nt: TGCAGCGTCGGACAGGGGGTAGGGGAGCAGTACTTC

v_gene: TRBV5-4
d_gene: .
abundance: many
j_gene: TRBJ2-6
CDR3aa: CASSSPIGTPHSGANVLTF
CDR3nt: TGTGCCAGCAGCTCGCCGATAGGGACCCCCCATTCTGGGGCCAACGTCCTGACTTTC

v_gene: TRBV20-1
d_gene: TRBD2
abundance: .
j_gene: TRBJ2-7
CDR3aa: CSADPGGDYEQYF
CDR3nt: TGCAGTGCCGACCCGGGGGGGGACTACGAGCAGTACTTC

v_gene: TRBV5-8
d_gene: TRBD2
abundance: few
j_gene: TRBJ2-2
CDR3aa: CASSAGTSGSTGELFF
CDR3nt: TGTGCCAGCAGCGCGGGGACTAGCGGATCCACCGGGGAGCTGTTTTTT